This TCR beta chain derives from a study of blood T cell repertoires in COVID-19. Trimming took 3 bases from V and 4 from J, leaving 4 bases between them. CDR1 and CDR2 (germline): SNHLY, FYNNEI. CDR3 length: 12 residues. Original handling: For nucleated cells, counts were estimated from reference gene primer amplification. Some clones are missing from TCRdb's copy, which holds only in-frame ones; the method was immunoSEQ multiplex PCR. V and J calls and clone size are given by that table; D and trimming were obtained from the DNA. The sample has about 220,000 clones, about 79% seen once. Material: peripheral blood. The chain combines TRBV2 with TRBJ1-5, with D hard to call. The clonotype originates from a man in his fifties with active or convalescent COVID-19. In DNA form, the CDR3 reads TGTGCCAGCAGTGACGGGAATCAGCCCCAGCATTTT. Translating gives CASSDGNQPQHF.